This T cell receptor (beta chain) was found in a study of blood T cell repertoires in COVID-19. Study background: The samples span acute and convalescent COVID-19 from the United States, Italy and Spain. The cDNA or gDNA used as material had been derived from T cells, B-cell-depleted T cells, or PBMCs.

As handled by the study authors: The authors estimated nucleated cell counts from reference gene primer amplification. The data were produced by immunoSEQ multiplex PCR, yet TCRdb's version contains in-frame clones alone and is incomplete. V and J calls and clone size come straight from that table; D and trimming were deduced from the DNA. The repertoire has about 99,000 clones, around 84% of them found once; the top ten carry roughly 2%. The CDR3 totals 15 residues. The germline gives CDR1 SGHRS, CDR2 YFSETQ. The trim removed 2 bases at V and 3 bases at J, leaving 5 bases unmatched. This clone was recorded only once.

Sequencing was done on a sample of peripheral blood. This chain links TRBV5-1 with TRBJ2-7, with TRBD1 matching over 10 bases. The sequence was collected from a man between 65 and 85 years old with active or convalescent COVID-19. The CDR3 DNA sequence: TGCGCCAGCAGCTTAAGGACAGGGGGAGGCTACGAGCAGTACTTC. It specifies CASSLRTGGGYEQYF.